The entry below describes one TCR beta chain. The clone's antigen remains unknown. It has no much larger one-base neighbor in the sample; base qualities were not kept. The trial excluded patients who had a history of autoimmune disease or who were on systemic immunosuppression. Peripheral blood for TCR sequencing was collected from all dose cohorts at baseline, on cycle 4 day 1, and on cycle 7 day 1. Samples came from an open-label, multicenter, first-in-human phase I dose-escalation trial of ivuxolimab. Adults with locally advanced or metastatic head and neck squamous cell, hepatocellular, melanoma or renal cell carcinoma were enrolled in the trial. Before TCR sequencing, CD4+ T cells and CD8+ T cells from peripheral blood were sorted into separate populations. Genomic DNA was isolated from the sorted cells so that the TCRbeta CDR3 region could be sequenced. The immunoSEQ Assay was used to sequence the TCRbeta CDR3 regions. Entries here come from immuneACCESS through TCRdb and include only in-frame sequences with V and J called. Some clones fail to appear in such tables; in the studies checked, an unresolved V gene covers under half of the shortfall, and the cause of the remainder is unknown. The sample table records 12,000 or so clones; roughly 77% of these occur just once. Of the sample, about 14% falls within the top ten clones.

The germline V gene (reference sequence) yields MNHEY for CDR1 and SMNVEV for CDR2. The CDR3 covers 11 residues, taking in both the cysteine and the phenylalanine. Left in the record is the CDR3 DNA by itself, 33 bases read in frame from the first base. Trimming removed 10 bases from V and 6 bases from J, leaving 13 bases between the germline ends. The sample comes from a study of OX40 agonist ivuxolimab in advanced cancers. In the study overall: Ivuxolimab was a fully human IgG2 agonistic monoclonal antibody targeting the costimulatory receptor OX40 (CD134). Among the roughly 50 dose-escalation patients, about 20 had hepatocellular carcinoma, roughly 15 melanoma, 9 renal cell carcinoma and 9 head and neck cancer. Peripheral TCRbeta sequencing was intended to test whether TCR sequence diversity was altered and clonal T-cell expansion was caused by ivuxolimab. Intravenous ivuxolimab was administered to patients every 2 weeks at six dose levels: 0.01, 0.1, 0.3, 1.5, 3 and 10 mg/kg. The monotherapy dose-escalation portion (N = 52 patients) of the phase I ivuxolimab trial is reported in the paper. Three dose-escalation patients achieved partial responses, one with hepatocellular carcinoma and two with cutaneous melanoma. The dose-escalation cohort was about 86% male with a mean age of about 58 years, ranging from roughly 23 to 90. Patients were allowed to have had prior anti-PD-1, anti-PD-L1 or anti-CTLA-4 therapy, and more than 35% of the dose-escalation patients had been treated with checkpoint inhibitors. Study-wide findings and limitations: In partial responders in the 0.1-3.0 mg/kg groups, normalized peripheral clonal expansion was found to be among the lowest, especially among CD8+ T cells. Low levels of normalized T-cell clonal expansion were also seen in some patients who did not respond. The antigen specificity of the peripheral T cells that underwent clonal expansion was not determined. At doses of 0.1 to 3.0 mg/kg, clonal expansion of both CD4+ and CD8+ blood T cells was observed from baseline to week 6. After ivuxolimab, CD8+ T cells had more expanded clones than CD4+ T cells on average.

Here the chain combines TRBV27 and TRBJ2-7, with a tentative D call of TRBD1 or TRBD2, each matching 5 bases. The sequence derives from an adult with an advanced solid tumor such as melanoma, head and neck, liver or kidney cancer. The source was CD4+ or CD8+ T cells sorted from blood, collected in a trial of the OX40 agonist ivuxolimab. The CDR3 protein: CATSSGGEQYF. DNA sequence: TGTGCCACCTCCTCTGGGGGCGAGCAGTACTTC.